The 2 T cell receptor beta chains in this list originate from one sample, sequenced in a study of T cells in Graves' hyperthyroidism and ophthalmopathy. RNA transcripts gave rise to amplified TCR beta CDR3 regions. The HTBI primer set drove a first-round RT-PCR of the TCR CDR3. From the multiplex PCR reads, TCRdb called clonotypes with MiXCR, one entry per CDR3 protein. The sample includes roughly 530,000 distinct CDR3 sequences, over 15% of them seen just once. Source material: blood. These receptor sequences come from a woman between 18 and 29 years old with Graves' ophthalmopathy.

This clonotype was seen more than once but under ten times. The chain joins TRBV4-1 to TRBJ2-7; 10 nucleotides match TRBD2. The CDR3 loop spans 17 amino acids. Germline loops: CDR1 MGHRA, CDR2 YSYEKL. Losses at the gene ends were 1 base for V and 6 bases for J; bases not matched to a gene: 12. CDR3 amino acids: CASSQVALGLADSEQYF. In DNA, the CDR3 is TGCGCCAGCAGCCAAGTCGCGCTTGGACTAGCGGACAGCGAGCAGTACTTC.

This rearrangement joins TRBV20-1 to TRBJ2-6; possibly TRBD2 for D (5 bases). In germline, CDR1 is DFQATT, CDR2 SNEGSKA (reference sequence). The CDR3 consists of 18 residues. The V and J ends lost 3 bases and 2 bases respectively, with 20 bases between them. CDR3 nucleotide sequence: TGCAGTGCTAGCGTCCCAGCTAATGACGGGGCTGGGGCCAACGTCCTGACTTTC. Protein: CSASVPANDGAGANVLTF.